Listed below are T cell receptor beta chains from one sample, sequenced in a study of cytomegalovirus exposure and HLA in healthy donors. Repertoires were generated with immunoSEQ multiplex PCR, while TCRdb's copy carries only in-frame clones and drops some. The table shows 150,000 to 250,000 clones, with 82% occurring only once. The specimen was PBMCs. The source is a boy aged 2 to 10 in good health and CMV-seronegative. The CDR3 runs from the conserved cysteine through the conserved F or W. Each record gives: J gene, V gene, clone size, D gene, CDR3 DNA, CDR3 protein. A D gene is named only where the DNA matches it firmly. Size values are once, few and many counts, or a class for expanded clones, and some rows have none.

TRBJ1-1	TRBV19	NA	TRBD1	TGTGCCAGTAGTATCGAGGGGGCGGGCACTGAAGCTTTCTTT	CASSIEGAGTEAFF
TRBJ2-1	TRBV7-9	NA	NA	TGTGCCAGCAATAAATTCGTCGGGGGGCTCTACAATGAGCAGTTCTTC	CASNKFVGGLYNEQFF
TRBJ1-6	TRBV2	NA	NA	TGTGCCAGCAGCGGACAAGTTAATTCACCCCTCCACTTT	CASSGQVNSPLHF
TRBJ2-7	TRBV2	NA	NA	TGTGCCAGCACCCTACTCTCCTACGAGCAGTACTTC	CASTLLSYEQYF
TRBJ2-7	TRBV25-1	NA	TRBD1	TGTGCCAGCAGCCCCCGCCCGGGACAGGGGGAGTACTACGAGCAGTACTTC	CASSPRPGQGEYYEQYF
TRBJ1-1	TRBV19	once	NA	TGTGCCAGTGTGCGGGTTGGCCATGCGAGGCCATTTGAAGCTTTCTTT	CASVRVGHARPFEAFF
TRBJ1-3	TRBV27	NA	NA	TGTGCCACAAAAACAGGGATTTCGGGAAACACCATATATTTT	CATKTGISGNTIYF
TRBJ2-5	TRBV2	NA	TRBD1	TGTGCCAGCAAGGAACAAATCGGGACAGGTTACGAGACCCAGTACTTC	CASKEQIGTGYETQYF
TRBJ2-1	TRBV7-3	NA	TRBD1	TGTGCCAGCAGCTTGACCGGGACAGGGTGGAATGAGCAGTTCTTC	CASSLTGTGWNEQFF
TRBJ2-7	TRBV12-5	NA	TRBD2	TGTGCTAGTGGTTTGGTAAGGGGACTAGCGTCCTACGAGCAGTACTTC	CASGLVRGLASYEQYF
TRBJ2-3	TRBV7-9	NA	TRBD1	TGTGCCAGCAGCGTGGGACAGGGGGGCACAGATACGCAGTATTTT	CASSVGQGGTDTQYF
TRBJ2-7	TRBV25-1	NA	TRBD2	TGTGCCAGCAGCCGACTAGCGGGGGCCGAGCAGTACTTC	CASSRLAGAEQYF
TRBJ1-5	TRBV7-2	once	NA	TGTGCCAGCAGCTTAGATGGTGCGTTGCGGCCCCAGCATTTT	CASSLDGALRPQHF
TRBJ1-5	TRBV7-8	NA	NA	TGTGCCAGCAGCTTAGCGCAGGGCGGAGGGAATCAGCCCCAGCATTTT	CASSLAQGGGNQPQHF
TRBJ1-2	TRBV5-4	once	NA	TGTGCCAGCAGCTTGGTGTATCCAGATCTCAACTATGGCTACACCTTC	CASSLVYPDLNYGYTF
TRBJ1-1	TRBV7-2	NA	NA	TGTGCCAGCAGCCCCGCCGGGAAGGGATCCACTGAAGCTTTCTTT	CASSPAGKGSTEAFF
TRBJ1-1	TRBV27	once	TRBD1	TGTGCCAGCAGTTCGGGTTTACAGGGGCTAAGGACTGAAGCTTTCTTT	CASSSGLQGLRTEAFF
TRBJ1-4	TRBV5-6	NA	TRBD1	TGTGCCAGCAGCTTGTACCAGACAGGGAAAAATGAAAAACTGTTTTTT	CASSLYQTGKNEKLFF
TRBJ2-5	TRBV6-6	few	TRBD1	TGTGCCAGCAGTTACTCGACAGGGAAAGAGACCCAGTACTTC	CASSYSTGKETQYF
TRBJ2-5	TRBV7-9	NA	TRBD2	TGTGCCAGCAGACTAGCGGGGGAAGAGACCCAGTACTTC	CASRLAGEETQYF
TRBJ1-4	TRBV7-9	NA	TRBD1	TGTGCCAGCAGCCCAAAATATGGACAGGGGGCGAATAATGAAAAACTGTTTTTT	CASSPKYGQGANNEKLFF
TRBJ2-7	TRBV27	NA	TRBD2	TGTGCCAGCAGTTCCCGAGGACTAGCGGGGGGCCACGAGCAGTACTTC	CASSSRGLAGGHEQYF
TRBJ2-3	TRBV15	NA	NA	TGTGCCACCAGCAGAGTTCCGCGGGGCAGCAGGGATACGCAGTATTTT	CATSRVPRGSRDTQYF
TRBJ2-7	TRBV4-3	NA	TRBD1	TGCGCCAGCAGCCAAGAAATCTCCGGGACAGGGGCCTACGAGCAGTACTTC	CASSQEISGTGAYEQYF
TRBJ2-1	TRBV6-1	NA	TRBD2	TGTGCCAGCAGTGAACCCTTCCGAGCGGGGGCCAATGAGCAGTTCTTC	CASSEPFRAGANEQFF
TRBJ1-1	TRBV19	NA	NA	TGTGCCAGTAGTTTCCGAGCCACTGAAGCTTTCTTT	CASSFRATEAFF
TRBJ1-2	TRBV4-1	NA	NA	TGCGCCAGCAGCCACCCAGGACAGACTCGAGGCTACACCTTC	CASSHPGQTRGYTF
TRBJ2-3	TRBV6-1	NA	NA	TGTGCCAGCACAAGAAGAGGGGGGGGGACAGATACGCAGTATTTT	CASTRRGGGTDTQYF
TRBJ1-1	TRBV19	NA	TRBD1	TGTGCCAGTAGCAACAGGGGTGTTGCTGAAGCTTTCTTT	CASSNRGVAEAFF